The next 3 T cell receptor beta chains were all read from a single sample in a study of shared clonotypes between healthy human individuals (dated by TCRdb to about 2020). Receptor amplification or capture employed the immunoSEQ multiplex PCR assay. The immuneACCESS repertoire file appears here via TCRdb, limited to in-frame rearrangements. These files lack a portion of the clones; in checked studies, under half of the deficit traces to unresolved V genes, and the cause of the others is not known. The sample records about a million clones, 77% of which are singletons. The ten largest make up approximately 0.9% of the sample. The sequencing sample was made of memory CD4+ T cells from PBMCs. Sample cell subset or site, as interpreted from the label and publication: CD45RA-negative fraction. The origin of the receptors is a man aged 18 to 30 in good health. Some clones in this sample may be carry-over from other donors' samples.

The chain uses TRBV5-1 and TRBJ2-7, with TRBD2 matching 9 bases. The CDR3 sequence is 16 residues long. CDR1 and CDR2 from the germline V gene are SGHRS and YFSETQ. J lost 3 bases, V lost 2 bases, and 9 bases had no gene match. CDR3 in amino acids: CASSFTMAGGYYEQYF. CDR3 DNA sequence: TGCGCCAGCAGCTTCACGATGGCGGGAGGGTACTACGAGCAGTACTTC.

V gene TRBV19 combines with J gene TRBJ2-5, with 14 bases that match TRBD2. V was clipped by 7 bases and J by 5 bases; unmatched bases: 9. The CDR3 has 16 amino acids. CDR1 and CDR2 from the germline V gene are LNHDA and SQIVND (reference sequence). The CDR3 DNA follows: TGTGCCAGTAAGGGACTAGCGGGAGTCGAGGAGGAGACCCAGTACTTC. Its protein product is CASKGLAGVEEETQYF.

In its sample, this clone was seen once. The rearrangement uses TRBV5-1 and TRBJ2-7; D remains ambiguous. This CDR3 comprises 14 residues. Trimming removed 4 bases from V and 2 bases from J, with 13 bases in between. Germline V gene data show CDR1 as SGHRS and CDR2 as YFSETQ. CDR3 residues: CASSPGDSAYEQYF. The CDR3 bases are TGCGCCAGCAGCCCGGGCGACTCGGCCTACGAGCAGTACTTC.